The T cell receptor beta chain under discussion was sequenced for a study of blood T cell repertoires in COVID-19. As for the study in general: Material from acute and convalescent COVID-19 was sourced from the United States, Italy and Spain. Nucleic acid was either cDNA or gDNA, and it came from T cells, B-cell-depleted T cells, or PBMCs.

This table comes from immunoSEQ multiplex PCR, and its TCRdb copy is limited to in-frame clones, with some not included. The sample gives 200,000 to 250,000 clones, 80% to 85% of which show up once; over 4% is in the top ten. This receptor was taken from a woman in her seventies with COVID-19, enrolled during active disease. Sequencing used peripheral blood.

The CDR3 reads CATYDLAPGNTEAFF. The CDR3 nucleotides are TGTGCCACCTACGACCTGGCGCCAGGTAACACTGAAGCTTTCTTT. The gene calls are TRBV19 and TRBJ1-1; D uncertain. The germline V gene encodes CDR1 LNHDA and CDR2 SQIVND (reference sequence). The CDR3 contains 15 residues. Trimming took off 10 bases at V and 2 bases at J, with 20 bases between the two ends.